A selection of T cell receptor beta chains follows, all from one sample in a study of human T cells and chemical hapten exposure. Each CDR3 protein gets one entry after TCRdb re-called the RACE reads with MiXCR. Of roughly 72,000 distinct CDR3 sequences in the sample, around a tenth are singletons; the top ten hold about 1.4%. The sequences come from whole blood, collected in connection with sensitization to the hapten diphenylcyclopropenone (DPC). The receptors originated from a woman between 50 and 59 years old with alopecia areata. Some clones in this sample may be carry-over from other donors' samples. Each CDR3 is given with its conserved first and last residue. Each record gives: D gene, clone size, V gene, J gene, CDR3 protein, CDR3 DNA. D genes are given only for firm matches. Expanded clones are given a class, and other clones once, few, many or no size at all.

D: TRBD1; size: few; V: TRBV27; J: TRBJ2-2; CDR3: CASSRPRQGATGTGELFF; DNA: TGTGCCAGCAGTAGGCCCCGACAGGGGGCGACGGGCACCGGGGAGCTGTTTTTT
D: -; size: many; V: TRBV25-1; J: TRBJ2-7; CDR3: CASSEPGFHEQYF; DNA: TGTGCCAGCAGTGAGCCGGGGTTCCACGAGCAGTACTTC
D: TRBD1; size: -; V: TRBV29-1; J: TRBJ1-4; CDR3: CSVKGQGEKLFF; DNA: TGCAGCGTTAAGGGACAGGGAGAAAAACTGTTTTTT
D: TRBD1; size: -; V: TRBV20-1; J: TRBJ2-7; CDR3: CSARDRQTGYEQYF; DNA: TGCAGTGCTAGAGATCGTCAGACAGGGTACGAGCAGTACTTC
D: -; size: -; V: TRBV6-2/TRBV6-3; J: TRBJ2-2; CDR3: CASSPSPTGELFF; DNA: TGTGCCAGCAGTCCCTCCCCAACCGGGGAGCTGTTTTTT
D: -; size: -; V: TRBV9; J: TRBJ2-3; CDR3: CASSPPLKYF; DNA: TGTGCCAGCAGCCCCCCCTTGAAGTATTTT
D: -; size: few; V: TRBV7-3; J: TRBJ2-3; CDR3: CASSFEGNTDTQYF; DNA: TGTGCCAGCAGCTTCGAGGGGAACACAGATACGCAGTATTTT
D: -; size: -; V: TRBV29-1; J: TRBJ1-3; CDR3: CSVGEGNTIYF; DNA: TGCAGCGTTGGCGAAGGAAACACCATATATTTT
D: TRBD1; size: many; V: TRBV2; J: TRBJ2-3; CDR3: CASRTNRGSTDTQYF; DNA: TGTGCCAGCAGGACCAACAGGGGAAGCACAGATACGCAGTATTTT
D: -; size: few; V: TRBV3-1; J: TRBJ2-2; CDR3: CASSQESRVNTGELFF; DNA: TGTGCCAGCAGCCAAGAATCCAGGGTGAACACCGGGGAGCTGTTTTTT
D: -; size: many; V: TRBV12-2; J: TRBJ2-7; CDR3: CASRLEGGRRHEQYF; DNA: TGTGCAAGTCGCTTAGAAGGGGGTCGACGACACGAGCAGTACTTC
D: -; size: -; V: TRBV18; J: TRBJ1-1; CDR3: CASSLGQTNTEAFF; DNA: TGTGCCAGCTCCCTAGGACAGACGAACACTGAAGCTTTCTTT
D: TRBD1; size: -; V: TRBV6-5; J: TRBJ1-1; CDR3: CASRMIDRAHVEAFF; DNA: TGTGCCAGCAGGATGATCGACAGGGCACACGTCGAAGCTTTCTTT
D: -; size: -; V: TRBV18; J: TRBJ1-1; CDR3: CASSGEREATEAFF; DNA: TGTGCCAGCTCAGGGGAAAGGGAAGCGACTGAAGCTTTCTTT
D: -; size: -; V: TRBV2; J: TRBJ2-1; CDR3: CASSKGLYEQFF; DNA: TGTGCCAGCAGTAAGGGACTGTATGAGCAGTTCTTC
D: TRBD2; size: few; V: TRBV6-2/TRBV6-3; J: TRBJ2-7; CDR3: CASSPSGTNSYEQYF; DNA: TGTGCCAGCAGCCCATCGGGGACTAACTCCTACGAGCAGTACTTC
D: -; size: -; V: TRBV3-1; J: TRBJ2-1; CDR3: CASSPKTPGASYNEQFF; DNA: TGTGCCAGCAGCCCCAAGACGCCAGGGGCCTCCTACAATGAGCAGTTCTTC
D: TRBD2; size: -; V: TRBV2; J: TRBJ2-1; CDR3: CASRPGTSGRNEQFF; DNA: TGTGCCAGCAGGCCCGGGACTAGCGGGAGGAATGAGCAGTTCTTC
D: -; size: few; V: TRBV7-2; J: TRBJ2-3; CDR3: CASSFGPPLSDTQYF; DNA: TGTGCCAGCAGCTTCGGGCCGCCACTATCGGATACGCAGTATTTT
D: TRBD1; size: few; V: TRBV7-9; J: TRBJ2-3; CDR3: CASSLTTGLQGTDTQYF; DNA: TGTGCCAGCAGCTTGACGACAGGGCTCCAGGGCACAGATACGCAGTATTTT
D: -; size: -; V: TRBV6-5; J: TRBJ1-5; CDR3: CANSRGDGPNQPQHF; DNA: TGTGCCAACAGTCGCGGAGACGGCCCTAATCAGCCCCAGCATTTT
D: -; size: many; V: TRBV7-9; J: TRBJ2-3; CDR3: CASSPKATDTQYF; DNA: TGTGCCAGCAGCCCCAAGGCGACAGATACGCAGTATTTT
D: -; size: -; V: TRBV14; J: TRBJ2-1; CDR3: CASSQDPFSLGVAYEQFF; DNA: TGTGCCAGCAGCCAAGATCCCTTTAGCTTGGGAGTTGCTTATGAGCAGTTCTTC
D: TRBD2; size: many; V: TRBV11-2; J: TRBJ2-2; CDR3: CASSPRLAGGSGGELFF; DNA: TGTGCCAGCAGCCCCCGACTAGCGGGAGGGTCAGGCGGGGAGCTGTTTTTT
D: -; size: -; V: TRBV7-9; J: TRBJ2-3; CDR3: CASSARQSLSTDTQYF; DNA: TGTGCCAGCAGCGCCCGACAGAGTCTCTCCACAGATACGCAGTATTTT
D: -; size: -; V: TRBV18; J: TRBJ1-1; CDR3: CASSPGPRHGEAFF; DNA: TGTGCCAGCTCTCCCGGACCGCGCCACGGGGAAGCTTTCTTT
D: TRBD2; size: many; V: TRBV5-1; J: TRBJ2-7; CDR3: CASSFGLEAGEQYF; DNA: TGCGCCAGCAGCTTCGGACTAGAGGCTGGGGAGCAGTACTTC
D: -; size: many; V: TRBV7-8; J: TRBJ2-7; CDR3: CASSLGRRVNEQYF; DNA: TGTGCCAGCAGCCTGGGGCGCAGGGTCAACGAGCAGTACTTC
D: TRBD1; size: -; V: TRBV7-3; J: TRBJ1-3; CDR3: CASSVGTGPGNTIYF; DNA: TGTGCCAGCAGCGTGGGGACAGGGCCTGGAAACACCATATATTTT
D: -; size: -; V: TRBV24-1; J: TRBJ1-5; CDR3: CATSDQKGLSNQPQHF; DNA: TGTGCCACCAGTGACCAAAAGGGCCTTTCCAATCAGCCCCAGCATTTT
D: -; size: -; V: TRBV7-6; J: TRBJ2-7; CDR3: CASSLVFEGGRHEQYF; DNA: TGTGCCAGCAGCTTAGTGTTCGAGGGAGGTCGGCACGAGCAGTACTTC
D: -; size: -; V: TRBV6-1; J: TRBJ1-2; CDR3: CASSEGGGSRGYTF; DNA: TGTGCCAGCAGTGAGGGTGGAGGGTCTCGTGGCTACACCTTC
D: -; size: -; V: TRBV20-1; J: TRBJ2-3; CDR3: CSARRQGSTDTQYF; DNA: TGCAGTGCTAGACGGCAGGGTAGCACAGATACGCAGTATTTT
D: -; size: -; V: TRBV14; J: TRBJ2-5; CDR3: CASRPRLGQTQYF; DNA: TGTGCCAGCAGACCCCGCCTCGGACAGACCCAGTACTTC
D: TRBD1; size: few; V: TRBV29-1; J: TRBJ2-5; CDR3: CSVTATGGGETQYF; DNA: TGCAGCGTCACCGCTACAGGGGGCGGCGAGACCCAGTACTTC
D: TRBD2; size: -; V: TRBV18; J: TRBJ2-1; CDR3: CASSQGLGINEQFF; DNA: TGTGCCAGCTCACAGGGACTAGGTATTAATGAGCAGTTCTTC
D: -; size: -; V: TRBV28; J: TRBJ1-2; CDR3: CASSQRDTLDYGYTF; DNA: TGTGCCAGCAGCCAACGGGACACACTGGACTATGGCTACACCTTC
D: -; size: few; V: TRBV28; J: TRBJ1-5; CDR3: CAAVAGNQPQHF; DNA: TGTGCCGCGGTTGCCGGCAATCAGCCCCAGCATTTT
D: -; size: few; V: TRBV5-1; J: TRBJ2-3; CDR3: CASSLLAAGDTQYF; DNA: TGCGCCAGCAGCTTGTTGGCGGCTGGAGATACGCAGTATTTT
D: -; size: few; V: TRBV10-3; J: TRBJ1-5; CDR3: CAISGGGPQHF; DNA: TGTGCCATCAGTGGGGGAGGGCCCCAGCATTTT
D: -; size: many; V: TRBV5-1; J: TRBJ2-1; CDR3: CASSLAFGYNRSYNEQFF; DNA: TGCGCCAGCAGCTTGGCCTTTGGTTACAACCGCTCCTACAATGAGCAGTTCTTC
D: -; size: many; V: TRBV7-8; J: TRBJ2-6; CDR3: CASSRLSGANVLTF; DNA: TGTGCCAGCAGTCGCCTCTCTGGGGCCAACGTCCTGACTTTC
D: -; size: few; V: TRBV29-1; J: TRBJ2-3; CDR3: CSVEGSTQYF; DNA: TGCAGCGTTGAGGGGAGTACGCAGTATTTT
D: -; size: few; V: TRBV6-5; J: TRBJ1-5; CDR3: CASRLQGDSNQPQHF; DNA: TGTGCCAGCAGGCTCCAAGGGGATAGCAATCAGCCCCAGCATTTT
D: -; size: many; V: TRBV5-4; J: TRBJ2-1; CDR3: CASSLVRERGNEQFF; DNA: TGTGCCAGCAGCTTGGTCCGGGAGAGAGGCAATGAGCAGTTCTTC